This T cell receptor (beta chain) was sequenced for a study of shared clonotypes between healthy human individuals (dated by TCRdb to the early 2020s). Regarding the study in general: The cohort comprised a couple of women and a few men aged 18 to 49 years. Blood TCR repertoires of a handful of healthy adults were deeply sequenced to estimate repertoire size and the extent of clonotype sharing between individuals. For each donor, CD4 naive and CD4 memory were each run on three plates, CD8 naive on two plates, and CD8 memory on one plate. Different laboratories and diverse techniques were used to prepare libraries and sequence TCR repertoires, to increase sequencing depth and limit assay-specific biases. Between about 0.94 and 10 billion PBMCs per donor were obtained by leukapheresis.

Using the deep immunoSEQ assay, TCR CDR3 regions were amplified from genomic DNA by multiplex PCR. Extracted genomic DNA from each cell subset was spread evenly across all wells of several immunoSEQ 96-well plates, with each plate serving as a replicate. For sorted subsets, around 0.2 ug of genomic DNA, equivalent to 25,000 to 35,000 T cell genomes, went into each replicate PCR. Purified libraries were measured with a Qubit 3.0 fluorometer, size-checked on a Bioanalyzer 2100, and measured again with the KAPA Library Quantification kit. Each immunoSEQ 96-well plate was sequenced on its own single-read 150-cycle Illumina NextSeq 550 flow cell. The paper's data handling went like this. Because the immunoSEQ output included only junctional sequences and no quality scores, the filtering could not be the same as the filtering used for full-length reads. To assign V/J genes and CDR3, sequences were annotated using PyIR, a Python wrapper for IgBLAST v1.9, with IMGT germline references. Reads with weak V/J assignments (E-value above 1e-6), missing CDR3, stop codons, out-of-frame junctions, or ambiguous translated residues were removed. V3J clonotypes were defined as sequences sharing the same inferred V gene, J gene, and CDR3 amino acid sequence. Percentage overlap between repertoires was computed as shared unique clonotypes divided by the size of the smaller repertoire. Richness of each repertoire was evaluated using RTK rarefaction, the Chao1 estimator, and Recon v2.1 estimates of unobserved clonotypes. Generation probabilities for all TCRbeta clonotypes obtained by the gDNA method from a few donors were computed using OLGA. The immuneACCESS repertoire file appears here via TCRdb, limited to in-frame rearrangements. These files lack a portion of the clones; in checked studies, under half of the deficit traces to unresolved V genes, and the cause of the others is not known. D and trimming were read from the DNA, whereas the V and J calls and clone size are those reported in that table. This sample holds around 2,100,000 clones; less than 95% were observed only once. More than 0.95% of the sample belongs to the ten largest clones.

CD8 naive samples were obtained by positive selection for CCR7 among CD45RO-negative cells, yielding a CD45RA+CCR7+ population from which TemRA cells were excluded. The donors were healthy, HIV-negative adults who had no recently reported acute infections or vaccinations. Every donor was a Caucasian adult residing in Nashville, Tennessee, USA. After blood collection by leukapheresis, PBMCs were isolated using Ficoll-Histopaque density gradient centrifugation and then cryopreserved in the vapor phase of liquid nitrogen. Analytical flow cytometry was used to check the purity and quantity of each magnetically sorted T cell population. From each sorted fraction, genomic DNA was isolated and quantified by UV absorbance on a Nanodrop 2000c. A single count supports this clone. Its antigen remains unidentified. Base quality data are lacking; no much larger clone is found one base away. Sequences SGHDT (CDR1) and YYEEEE (CDR2) are obtained from the germline V gene. Germline trimming: 9 bases from V, 2 bases from J; junction bases outside gene matches: 5. Including the terminal cysteine and phenylalanine, the CDR3 comprises 13 residues. The sequence is cut down to CDR3 DNA, 39 bases in frame from base 1.

Findings and caveats that apply to the study as a whole: Naive subsets generally had larger estimated clonotype richness than memory subsets did. The genetic and exposure-history diversity represented was limited by the small number of donors. Across several donors, roughly 5.4% of naive CD4, 3.5% of naive CD8, roughly 2.3% of memory CD4, and 0.4% of memory CD8 clonotypes were shared. Based on pairwise subsampling, the degree of clonotype sharing among donors was expected to be affected by sequencing depth. Sampling was restricted to blood, and TCR repertoires in tissue are likely to differ from TCR repertoires in blood. Even with the large sequencing depth, rarefaction of the sorted-subset datasets indicated that sequencing was incomplete. Compared with non-shared clonotypes, the clonotypes found in all four sorted-subset donors had higher generation probabilities.

The rearranged chain carries TRBV5-6 and TRBJ2-7; 10 of the junction bases match TRBD2. The clonotype comes from a man aged 18 to 29 in good health. Sample: naive CD8+ T cells sorted from blood. The cell subset or site label for this specimen denotes: CD45RA+CCR7+. Read as DNA, the sequence is TGTGCCACCGGGACTAGCGAAACCTACGAGCAGTACTTC. This codes for CATGTSETYEQYF.